What follows are 12 T cell receptor beta chains derived from one specimen sequenced in a study of blood T cell repertoires in COVID-19 (dated by TCRdb to 2020 to 2022). Receptor libraries were prepared by the immunoSEQ multiplex PCR assay. Sourced from immuneACCESS, this table was stored by TCRdb with only in-frame sequences that have V and J called. A share of the clones is absent; for the studies checked, an unresolved V gene accounts for under half, and the remainder has no known explanation. The sample table records about 56,000 clones; around 90% of these occur just once. Roughly 20% of the sample rests with the top ten. Sequences were obtained from peripheral blood. The receptor source for this set is a human donor in a cohort sampled during active COVID-19.

This chain joins TRBV19 and TRBJ2-3, with 8 bases matching TRBD1. The CDR3 is 14 residues long. V was pared by 7 bases and J by 6 bases, with 9 bases of the junction left unmatched. Germline V CDR1 and CDR2: LNHDA, SQIVND (reference sequence). This CDR3 reads CASTRTGPSDTQYF. CDR3 nucleotide sequence: TGTGCCAGTACCCGGACAGGGCCCTCTGATACGCAGTATTTT.

The genes are TRBV20-1 and TRBJ2-3, with D hard to call. Germline-derived CDR1 and CDR2 are DFQATT and SNEGSKA (reference sequence). V lost 4 bases to trimming and J lost 4 bases, with 6 bases between them. The CDR3 has 11 residues. In DNA, the CDR3 is TGCAGTGCTATGAGGTCAGATACGCAGTATTTT. It codes for CSAMRSDTQYF.

This clone has a single count. This chain joins TRBV6-2 or TRBV6-3 and TRBJ2-2; TRBD1 might be the D (5 bases). The CDR3 contains 14 residues. V was cut by 0 bases and J by 6 bases, with 8 bases left in between. Germline values: CDR1 MNHEY, CDR2 SVGEGT. The CDR3 sequence: CASSYSRVPGELFF. The CDR3, as DNA: TGTGCCAGCAGTTACTCCAGGGTTCCCGGGGAGCTGTTTTTT.

The chain carries TRBV5-1 and TRBJ1-6; D uncertain. The length of the CDR3 is 13 residues. V was pared by 3 bases and J by 10 bases, with 11 bases between. From germline, CDR1 is SGHRS and CDR2 YFSETQ. Written as DNA, the CDR3 is TGCGCCAGCAGCTCCCAGGCACAATCACCCCTCCACTTT. Protein product: CASSSQAQSPLHF. Looking up the rest from reference TRBV5-1 and TRBJ1-6 gives the full variable domain: KAGVTQTPRYLIKTRGQQVTLSCSPISGHRSVSWYQQTPGQGLQFLFEYFSETQRNKGNFPGRFSGRQFSNSRSEMNVSTLELGDSALYLCASSSQAQSPLHFGNGTRLTVT.

J is TRBJ2-7 and V is TRBV28; the D is unclear. The CDR3 has 15 residues. Trimming left V 10 bases short and J 6 bases short, with 25 bases between. Germline lookup yields CDR1 MDHEN and CDR2 SYDVKM. CDR3 sequence reads: CATESSYSHPFEQYF. CDR3 DNA: TGTGCCACCGAATCATCGTACAGCCACCCTTTCGAGCAGTACTTC.

The rearrangement joins TRBV10-1 to TRBJ1-1; perhaps TRBD1 as D (5 bases). The CDR3 is made up of 14 amino acids. CDR1 is WNHNN, CDR2 SYGVQD, per germline (reference sequence). V was cut by 4 bases and J by 6 bases, with 15 bases left in between. CDR3 in DNA: TGCGCCAGCAGTGGTGGGCAAGGGGTTCCTGAAGCTTTCTTT. Its translation: CASSGGQGVPEAFF.

V usage is TRBV7-9 and J usage is TRBJ1-2; D gene uncertain. This CDR3 region has 11 residues. V dropped 6 bases and J dropped 8 bases, with 10 bases sitting between them. Germline V lookup: CDR1 SEHNR, CDR2 FQNEAQ (reference sequence). The CDR3, as DNA: TGTGCCAGCAGTTCGGGTCTCGGCTACACCTTC. Its translation: CASSSGLGYTF.

About this clone itself: Other nucleotide sequences in the sample specify the same CDR3. This chain links TRBV6-2 or TRBV6-3 with TRBJ2-7; D remains ambiguous. The germline CDR1 and CDR2 sequences are MNHEY and SVGEGT. Deletions cut 4 bases from V and 4 bases from J, with 8 bases between. This CDR3 is 12 amino acids long. CDR3 protein: CASSSPLYEQYF. CDR3 bases: TGTGCCAGCAGTTCCCCCCTATACGAGCAGTACTTC.

V gene TRBV6-5 combines with J gene TRBJ2-5; TRBD1 matches 7 bases. Germline CDR1 is MNHEY and CDR2 is SVGAGI. V dropped 6 bases and J dropped 2; count of bases not matched to a gene: 3. The CDR3 totals 13 residues. The CDR3: CASRPGQQETQYF. DNA of the CDR3: TGTGCCAGCAGGCCGGGACAGCAAGAGACCCAGTACTTC.

This chain uses TRBV10-3 with TRBJ2-3, with TRBD2 matching 7 bases. The CDR3 covers 13 residues. V was clipped by 6 bases and J by 2 bases; unmatched bases: 2. CDR1 is ENHRY and CDR2 is SYGVKD in the germline V gene. CDR3 sequence reads: CAIRGGSTDTQYF. The CDR3 DNA is TGTGCCATCAGGGGAGGGTCCACAGATACGCAGTATTTT.

The chain combines TRBV27 with TRBJ1-5; no clear D. This CDR3 has 14 amino acids. Trimming pared 6 bases from V and 1 base from J, leaving 10 bases between. Looked up from germline, CDR1 is MNHEY and CDR2 is SMNVEV (reference sequence). CDR3 nucleotide sequence: TGTGCCAGCAGGTCGTTTGTGAGCAATCAGCCCCAGCATTTT. Its translation is CASRSFVSNQPQHF.

The chain couples TRBV4-3 to TRBJ1-2; D gene unclear. Germline CDR1 LGHNA, CDR2 YSLEER. Trimming shortened V by 1 base and J by 5 bases, and 20 bases separated the two germline ends. The CDR3 runs 17 residues. CDR3 bases: TGCGCCAGCAGCCAAGTTCAACTTACCAGGACTTCATATGGCTACACCTTC. It is translated as CASSQVQLTRTSYGYTF.